This T cell receptor beta chain was profiled in a study of blood T cell repertoires in COVID-19. Study background: The United States, Italy and Spain were the sources of the acute and convalescent COVID-19 samples. PBMCs, B-cell-depleted T cells, or T cells provided the cDNA or gDNA that made up the material.

Trimming removed 0 bases from V and 4 bases from J, with 11 bases in between. CDR1 and CDR2 from the germline V gene are SGHRS and YFSETQ. CDR3 length: 14 residues. Authors' analysis steps: Amplification of reference gene primers was used by the study to estimate nucleated cell counts. Measured with immunoSEQ multiplex PCR; TCRdb has only the in-frame clones, and not every one. The V and J calls and the clone size are those of that table, but D and trimming were determined from the DNA. The sample lists 300,000 to 400,000 clones, around nine tenths occurring once. Seattle participants joined during active infection and were tracked over time.

The chain recombines TRBV5-1 with TRBJ2-7, with a tentative D call TRBD2 (5 bases). The TCR comes from a woman in her 70s with COVID-19, enrolled during active disease. The material sequenced was peripheral blood. The CDR3 DNA is TGCGCCAGCAGCTTGGCCCCCGGGGATTACGAGCAGTACTTC. It yields the protein CASSLAPGDYEQYF.